What follows are 12 T cell receptor beta chains derived from one specimen sequenced in a study of blood T cell repertoires in COVID-19. TCRdb's table, derived via immunoSEQ multiplex PCR, lists solely in-frame clones and lacks some. This sample carries around 370,000 clones, around 91% of them seen once, and the ten largest clones take 5% to 8.5%. The sample comprised peripheral blood. Every receptor here comes from a man aged 18 to 35 with active or convalescent COVID-19.

This rearrangement joins TRBV28 to TRBJ2-3; 10 positions agree with TRBD2. This CDR3 has 17 residues. CDR1 and CDR2 (germline): MDHEN, SYDVKM. The J segment lost 0 bases and the V segment lost 8 bases, leaving 11 bases of the junction unmatched. CDR3 nucleotide sequence: TGTGCCAGCTCGCCCCCCACTAGCGGGATTAGCACAGATACGCAGTATTTT. Protein: CASSPPTSGISTDTQYF.

The chain has TRBV21-1 and TRBJ2-7; TRBD2 is the table's D call and was not checked against the DNA. TRBV21-1 is deemed a pseudogene. The CDR3 contains 15 residues. The DNA of the CDR3 is TGTGCCAGCAGCAAAGTGCTGGGGGGAATGTACGAGCAGTACTTC. Residues: CASSKVLGGMYEQYF.

In this sample, this clone turned up once. This CDR3 is CASSEGPRTDTQYF. In nucleotides, the CDR3 is TGTGCCAGCAGTGAGGGGCCTCGCACAGATACGCAGTATTTT. This chain joins TRBV2 and TRBJ2-3, with D maybe TRBD1 (5 bases). CDR1 is SNHLY, CDR2 FYNNEI, per germline. V was cut by 3 bases and J by 1 base, with 8 bases left in between. This CDR3 has 14 residues.

The chain combines TRBV19 with TRBJ2-1; 10 bases are a match to TRBD2. Germline loops: CDR1 LNHDA, CDR2 SQIVND (reference sequence). The trim removed 6 bases at V and 7 bases at J, leaving 9 bases unmatched. This CDR3 comprises 15 residues. The DNA of the CDR3 is TGTGCCAGTAGGACGTGGCTAGCGGGAGTGAATGAGCAGTTCTTC. Its translation: CASRTWLAGVNEQFF.

This chain links TRBV7-2 with TRBJ2-5; D unclear. Trimming took off 2 bases at V and 3 bases at J, with 10 bases between the two ends. There are 14 residues in the CDR3. Germline V gives CDR1 SGHTA, CDR2 FQGNSA. The CDR3 protein is CASSLLGAKETQYF. In nucleotides, the CDR3 is TGTGCCAGCAGCTTACTAGGTGCGAAAGAGACCCAGTACTTC.

A single count supports this clone. The rearrangement joins TRBV3-1 (or the pseudogene TRBV3-2) to TRBJ2-1; TRBD2 agrees at 10 bases. This CDR3 has 15 residues. V lost 1 base, J lost 9 bases, and 6 bases stayed unmatched. The germline V gene encodes CDR1 LGHDT and CDR2 YNNKEL (reference sequence). CDR3 sequence: CASSQVSGGSGEQFF. As DNA, the CDR3 is TGTGCCAGCAGCCAAGTTAGCGGGGGGTCGGGTGAGCAGTTCTTC.

This rearrangement joins TRBV15 to TRBJ1-3; 8 bases agree with TRBD1. Germline loops: CDR1 LNHNV, CDR2 YYDKDF (reference sequence). The CDR3 spans 17 residues. Unmatched junction bases numbered 7, after V lost 0 bases and J lost 3 bases. The CDR3 sequence is CATSRDRQGIYGNTIYF. Here the CDR3 DNA reads TGTGCCACCAGCAGAGATCGACAGGGGATTTATGGAAACACCATATATTTT. Full variable domain (remainder filled in from reference TRBV15 and TRBJ1-3): DAMVIQNPRYQVTQFGKPVTLSCSQTLNHNVMYWYQQKSSQAPKLLFHYYDKDFNNEADTPDNFQSRRPNTSFCFLDIRSPGLGDTAMYLCATSRDRQGIYGNTIYFGEGSWLTVV.

The chain combines TRBV5-1 with TRBJ2-3; 11 nucleotides line up with TRBD2. Germline values: CDR1 SGHRS, CDR2 YFSETQ. The CDR3 loop spans 15 amino acids. V lost 2 bases, J lost 1 base, and 0 bases stayed unmatched. The CDR3 nucleotides are TGCGCCAGCAGCTTTAGCGGGAGGGGCACAGATACGCAGTATTTT. Encoded protein: CASSFSGRGTDTQYF.

The gene calls are TRBV10-3 and TRBJ2-1; D possibly corresponds to TRBD1 (5 bases). The V gene lost 0 bases and the J gene lost 10 bases, with 16 bases spanning the gap. The CDR3 is made up of 15 amino acids. From germline, CDR1 is ENHRY and CDR2 SYGVKD. CDR3 amino acids: CAISESLAANREQFF. CDR3 coding DNA: TGTGCCATCAGTGAGTCGTTGGCCGCGAACAGGGAGCAGTTCTTC.

The J gene is TRBJ2-7, the V gene TRBV7-3, with 11 positions matching TRBD1. CDR3 length: 13 amino acids. J lost 7 bases, V lost 5 bases, and 4 bases had no gene match. Germline values: CDR1 SGHTA, CDR2 FQGTGA. The CDR3 reads CASSVGTGGEQYF. The CDR3 DNA reads as TGTGCCAGCAGCGTCGGGACAGGGGGTGAGCAGTACTTC. Full variable domain (missing parts from reference TRBV7-3 and TRBJ2-7): GAGVSQTPSNKVTEKGKYVELRCDPISGHTALYWYRQSLGQGPEFLIYFQGTGAADDSGLPNDRFFAVRPEGSVSTLKIQRTERGDSAVYLCASSVGTGGEQYFGPGTRLTVT.

This clone was picked up one time. The gene calls are TRBV18 and TRBJ2-1; 10 positions match TRBD2. Losses at the gene ends were 5 bases for V and 4 bases for J; bases not matched to a gene: 5. The CDR3 is 15 amino acids. The germline CDR1 and CDR2 sequences are KGHSH and LQKENI. CDR3 sequence reads: CASSATSGYYNEQFF. The CDR3 nucleotides are TGTGCCAGCTCAGCGACTAGCGGGTATTACAATGAGCAGTTCTTC.

The CDR3 is CASRGTSGFTDTQYF. As DNA, the CDR3 is TGTGCCAGCAGAGGGACTAGCGGATTCACAGATACGCAGTATTTT. The V call is TRBV7-2, the J call TRBJ2-3, with 11 bases lining up with TRBD2. Trimming at V came to 6 bases and at J to 2 bases, leaving 4 bases not matched to a gene. From germline, CDR1 is SGHTA and CDR2 FQGNSA. The CDR3 spans 15 residues.